The present T cell receptor (beta chain) was sequenced within a study of shared clonotypes between healthy human individuals. Turning to the study itself: The study drew on a couple of women and a few men aged 18 to 49 as donors.

CD45RO negativity and positive selection for CCR7 defined naive CD8 cells, a population that excluded terminally differentiated effector memory CD45RA+ cells. In the source study's methods: In the immunoSEQ data, sequences were junction-only and lacked quality scores, so filtering differed. Using immunoSEQ multiplex PCR, the repertoire was profiled, and TCRdb retains in-frame clones only, with some absent. V and J calls and clone size come straight from that table; D and trimming were deduced from the DNA. This sample has around 2,000,000 clones, with around 96% found just once. Germline-derived CDR1 and CDR2 are SQVTM and ANQGSEA. J lost 0 bases, V lost 6 bases, and 7 bases had no gene match. CDR3 length equals 17 residues.

The sample taken for sequencing was naive CD8+ T cells sorted from blood. The chain employs TRBV29-1 and TRBJ2-3, with 15 nucleotides matching TRBD2. The sequence came from a man younger than 35 in good health. The CDR3: CSVSGTSGGLSTDTQYF. The DNA for the CDR3 is TGCAGCGTGTCCGGGACTAGCGGGGGGCTGAGCACAGATACGCAGTATTTT.